This is a list of T cell receptor beta chains from one sample in a study of blood T cell repertoires in COVID-19. Produced via immunoSEQ multiplex PCR; TCRdb's table is partial and in-frame only. The table has roughly 75,000 clones, more than 75% seen once. The material sequenced was peripheral blood. The receptor set was obtained from a woman aged 70-85 years with acute or convalescent COVID-19. Each CDR3 is given with its conserved first and last residue. Fields, in order: V gene, clone size, J gene, D gene, CDR3 protein, CDR3 DNA. D genes are given only for firm matches. Clone sizes are given selectively: once, few, many, or a class where the clone is expanded.

v_gene: TRBV29-1; abundance: NA; j_gene: TRBJ2-5; d_gene: TRBD2; CDR3aa: CSGGLDQETQYF; CDR3nt: TGCAGCGGGGGACTAGACCAAGAGACCCAGTACTTC
v_gene: TRBV5-5; abundance: few; j_gene: TRBJ2-2; d_gene: TRBD2; CDR3aa: CASSAYWTSGAGELFF; CDR3nt: TGTGCCAGCAGCGCCTACTGGACTAGCGGGGCCGGGGAGCTGTTTTTT
v_gene: TRBV27; abundance: once; j_gene: TRBJ2-2; d_gene: NA; CDR3aa: CASSLSKLVTGELFF; CDR3nt: TGTGCCAGCAGTTTATCGAAATTAGTCACCGGGGAGCTGTTTTTT
v_gene: TRBV14; abundance: NA; j_gene: TRBJ1-4; d_gene: NA; CDR3aa: CASSPRTAVTNEKLFF; CDR3nt: TGTGCCAGCAGCCCCCGGACAGCTGTAACTAATGAAAAACTGTTTTTT
v_gene: TRBV7-9; abundance: once; j_gene: TRBJ2-7; d_gene: NA; CDR3aa: CASSLGPGAAYEQYF; CDR3nt: TGTGCCAGCAGCTTAGGTCCAGGGGCTGCCTACGAGCAGTACTTC
v_gene: TRBV5-1; abundance: NA; j_gene: TRBJ1-1; d_gene: NA; CDR3aa: CASNRNVGMNTEAFF; CDR3nt: TGCGCCAGCAACCGGAATGTCGGGATGAACACTGAAGCTTTCTTT
v_gene: TRBV10-2; abundance: NA; j_gene: TRBJ2-7; d_gene: NA; CDR3aa: CASSDQGRGYEQYF; CDR3nt: TGCGCCAGCAGTGATCAGGGAAGGGGCTACGAGCAGTACTTC
v_gene: TRBV28; abundance: NA; j_gene: TRBJ1-5; d_gene: TRBD1; CDR3aa: CASSLDRGLNQPQHF; CDR3nt: TGTGCCAGCAGTTTGGATAGGGGGCTTAATCAGCCCCAGCATTTT
v_gene: TRBV7-9; abundance: NA; j_gene: TRBJ1-1; d_gene: NA; CDR3aa: CASSLGGRFVLMNTEAFF; CDR3nt: TGTGCCAGCAGCTTAGGAGGGAGGTTTGTTCTCATGAACACTGAAGCTTTCTTT
v_gene: TRBV28; abundance: NA; j_gene: TRBJ2-3; d_gene: NA; CDR3aa: CASSFTGTDTQYF; CDR3nt: TGTGCCAGCAGTTTTACAGGCACAGATACGCAGTATTTT
v_gene: TRBV2; abundance: NA; j_gene: TRBJ1-6; d_gene: NA; CDR3aa: CASNLGAVNNSPLHF; CDR3nt: TGTGCCAGCAACCTGGGGGCGGTCAATAATTCACCCCTCCACTTT
v_gene: TRBV7-9; abundance: NA; j_gene: TRBJ2-5; d_gene: TRBD2; CDR3aa: CASSLAWVAGDPQETQYF; CDR3nt: TGTGCCAGCAGCTTAGCGTGGGTAGCGGGGGACCCACAAGAGACCCAGTACTTC
v_gene: TRBV4-3; abundance: NA; j_gene: TRBJ1-5; d_gene: NA; CDR3aa: CASSQEESQPQHF; CDR3nt: TGCGCCAGCAGCCAAGAAGAGAGTCAGCCCCAGCATTTT
v_gene: TRBV6-5; abundance: few; j_gene: TRBJ2-7; d_gene: TRBD1; CDR3aa: CASSPTGSEQYF; CDR3nt: TGTGCCAGCAGTCCGACAGGGAGCGAGCAGTACTTC
v_gene: TRBV19; abundance: NA; j_gene: TRBJ2-7; d_gene: NA; CDR3aa: CASKIVPGGEQYF; CDR3nt: TGTGCCAGTAAAATAGTCCCAGGAGGGGAGCAGTACTTC
v_gene: TRBV10-3; abundance: NA; j_gene: TRBJ2-5; d_gene: TRBD2; CDR3aa: CAISSSGGAEETQYF; CDR3nt: TGTGCCATTTCTTCAAGCGGGGGGGCGGAAGAGACCCAGTACTTC
v_gene: TRBV4-2; abundance: NA; j_gene: TRBJ2-1; d_gene: NA; CDR3aa: CASSQESLSYNEQFF; CDR3nt: TGTGCCAGCAGCCAAGAGTCGCTATCCTACAATGAGCAGTTCTTC
v_gene: TRBV2; abundance: NA; j_gene: TRBJ2-7; d_gene: NA; CDR3aa: CASSEINYEQYF; CDR3nt: TGTGCCAGCAGTGAAATTAACTACGAGCAGTACTTC
v_gene: TRBV9; abundance: NA; j_gene: TRBJ2-5; d_gene: TRBD2; CDR3aa: CASSVALGGGRALETQYF; CDR3nt: TGTGCCAGCAGCGTAGCGCTCGGGGGCGGGAGGGCCCTGGAGACCCAGTACTTC
v_gene: TRBV5-1; abundance: NA; j_gene: TRBJ1-6; d_gene: NA; CDR3aa: CASSWEVPYNSPLHF; CDR3nt: TGCGCCAGCAGCTGGGAGGTCCCCTATAATTCACCCCTCCACTTT
v_gene: TRBV15; abundance: NA; j_gene: TRBJ1-6; d_gene: TRBD1; CDR3aa: CATRTDRGSSPLHF; CDR3nt: TGTGCCACCAGAACGGACAGGGGAAGTTCACCCCTCCACTTT
v_gene: TRBV29-1; abundance: once; j_gene: TRBJ2-1; d_gene: TRBD1; CDR3aa: CSVAYDRVGNNEQFF; CDR3nt: TGCAGCGTTGCTTACGACAGGGTCGGCAACAATGAGCAGTTCTTC
v_gene: TRBV3-1/TRBV3-2; abundance: once; j_gene: TRBJ1-1; d_gene: TRBD1; CDR3aa: CASSQVGGPGLTEAFF; CDR3nt: TGTGCCAGCAGCCAAGTAGGGGGCCCCGGACTTACTGAAGCTTTCTTT
v_gene: TRBV5-1; abundance: NA; j_gene: TRBJ1-5; d_gene: NA; CDR3aa: CASSLGEAGGNQPQHF; CDR3nt: TGCGCCAGCAGCTTGGGGGAGGCCGGGGGCAATCAGCCCCAGCATTTT
v_gene: TRBV18; abundance: NA; j_gene: TRBJ1-1; d_gene: NA; CDR3aa: CASSGQGYTEAFF; CDR3nt: TGTGCCAGCTCAGGTCAGGGGTACACTGAAGCTTTCTTT